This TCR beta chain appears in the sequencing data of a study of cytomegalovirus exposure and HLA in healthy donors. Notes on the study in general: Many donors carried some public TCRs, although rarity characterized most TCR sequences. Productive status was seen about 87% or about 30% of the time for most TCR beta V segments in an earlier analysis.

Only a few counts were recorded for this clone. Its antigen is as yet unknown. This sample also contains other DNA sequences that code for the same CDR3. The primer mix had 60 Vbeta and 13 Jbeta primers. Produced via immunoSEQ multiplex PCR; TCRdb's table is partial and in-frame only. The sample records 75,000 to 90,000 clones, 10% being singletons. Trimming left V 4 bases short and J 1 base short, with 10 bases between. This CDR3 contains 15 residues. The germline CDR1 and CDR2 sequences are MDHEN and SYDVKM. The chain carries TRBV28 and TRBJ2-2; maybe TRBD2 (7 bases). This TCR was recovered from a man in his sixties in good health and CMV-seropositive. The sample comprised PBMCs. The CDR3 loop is CASSSGGLNTGELFF. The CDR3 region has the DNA TGTGCCAGCAGTTCGGGGGGCTTGAACACCGGGGAGCTGTTTTTT.